A selection of T cell receptor beta chains follows, all from one sample in a study of blood T cell repertoires in COVID-19. Measured with immunoSEQ multiplex PCR; TCRdb has only the in-frame clones, and not every one. The table shows roughly 150,000 clones, with around 80% occurring only once. Material for sequencing was peripheral blood. The receptors originated from a man in his fifties or sixties with acute or convalescent COVID-19. Each CDR3 is given with its conserved first and last residue. A D gene is named only where the DNA matches it firmly. A row's size may be missing; if present it is once, few, many or a size class.

d_call clone_size j_call v_call cdr3_nt cdr3_aa
TRBD2 NA TRBJ2-7 TRBV7-7 TGTGCTAGCAGCCCGACTAGCGGGATACCTCACGAGCAGTACTTC CASSPTSGIPHEQYF
NA NA TRBJ2-3 TRBV28 TGTGCCAGCAGTTTATTCCAGTTAGGGGTCACTAGCACAGATACGCAGTATTTT CASSLFQLGVTSTDTQYF
TRBD1 NA TRBJ2-7 TRBV2 TGTGCCAGCAGTCCGGACAGGAATGCCCCCGAGCAGTACTTC CASSPDRNAPEQYF
NA NA TRBJ2-7 TRBV18 TGTGCCAGCTCACCACGGCAGGGGTCCGACGAGCAGTACTTC CASSPRQGSDEQYF
NA NA TRBJ2-3 TRBV30 TGTGCCTGGTCCACTGGGGGCGCGGATACGCAGTATTTT CAWSTGGADTQYF
TRBD1 once TRBJ2-3 TRBV7-9 TGTGCCAGCAGCTTAGCTAGGACACAGGGGGTGGCAGATACGCAGTATTTT CASSLARTQGVADTQYF
NA NA TRBJ1-1 TRBV10-2 TGCGCCAGCAGTCGGACAGAAAACACTGAAGCTTTCTTT CASSRTENTEAFF
TRBD2 NA TRBJ2-7 TRBV6-5 TGTGCCAGCAGTTACGCGATAGCGGGAAGTAACGAGCAGTACTTC CASSYAIAGSNEQYF
NA NA TRBJ2-3 TRBV5-4 TGTGCCAGCAGCTACACCGAGGCGGATACGCAGTATTTT CASSYTEADTQYF
NA NA TRBJ2-1 TRBV11-3 TGTGCCAGCAGGGCCGGGACTCTAGCTGACAATGAGCAGTTCTTC CASRAGTLADNEQFF
TRBD1 NA TRBJ2-7 TRBV3-1/TRBV3-2 TGTGCCAGCAGCCAAACCGGGACAGGGGCCTACGAGCAGTACTTC CASSQTGTGAYEQYF
NA few TRBJ2-7 TRBV6-5 TGTGCCAGCAGTCTCATCGACGGGAGTGCCTACGAGCAGTACTTC CASSLIDGSAYEQYF
NA NA TRBJ2-6 TRBV4-2 TGTGCCAGCAGCCAAGCTTCTGGGGCCAACGTCCTGACTTTC CASSQASGANVLTF
TRBD1 NA TRBJ1-2 TRBV9 TGTGCCAGCAGCGTAGATTCACAGGGGTATGGCTACACCTTC CASSVDSQGYGYTF
NA NA TRBJ1-5 TRBV19 TGTGCCAGTAGTGAACAGGGAAGTGGCAATCAGCCCCAGCATTTT CASSEQGSGNQPQHF
TRBD2 NA TRBJ2-5 TRBV11-2 TGTGCCAGCAGCCGTGCCTCGTGGCGGGAGTACCGGGAGACCCAGTACTTC CASSRASWREYRETQYF
TRBD2 few TRBJ2-1 TRBV7-6 TGTGCCAGCAGCCCGACTAGCGGGCTCGGAGATGAGCAGTTCTTC CASSPTSGLGDEQFF
NA NA TRBJ1-3 TRBV4-1 TGCGCCAGCAGCCAAGGACCGACAGGCGGCTCTGGAAACACCATATATTTT CASSQGPTGGSGNTIYF
TRBD2 NA TRBJ2-7 TRBV7-8 TGTGCCAGCAGCGGGCGGACTAGCGGGAGTACCAACTTC CASSGRTSGSTNF
TRBD2 once TRBJ2-2 TRBV6-2/TRBV6-3 TGTGCCAGCAGTTATAACCCTAGCGGGAGGGCGTCCGGGGAGCTGTTTTTT CASSYNPSGRASGELFF
NA NA TRBJ2-2 TRBV7-3 TGTGCCAGCAGCTTAGTCGGGGGGGAGCTGTTTTTT CASSLVGGELFF
NA few TRBJ2-7 TRBV5-5 TGTGCCAGCAGCTTTATAGCGGAGAGCTACGAGCAGTACTTC CASSFIAESYEQYF
NA many TRBJ2-2 TRBV2 TGTGCCAGCACTGACGGGGGTGCCATGGGCGTCGGGGAGCTGTTTTTT CASTDGGAMGVGELFF
NA once TRBJ2-7 TRBV6-1 TGTGCCAGCAGTGAATGGGGCAGTAAAAACGAGCAGTACTTC CASSEWGSKNEQYF
NA NA TRBJ2-2 TRBV5-6 TGTGCCAGCAGCTTGAAGAAGCCCTACACCGGGGAGCTGTTTTTT CASSLKKPYTGELFF
NA NA TRBJ1-2 TRBV23-1 TGCGCCAGCAGTCAATCGGGGGATGACAGGACCTATGGCTACACCTTC CASSQSGDDRTYGYTF
NA NA TRBJ1-2 TRBV14 TGTGCCAGCAGCCAAGTACGGGGAATTCGGGAAGGCTACACCTTC CASSQVRGIREGYTF
NA once TRBJ2-7 TRBV10-3 TGTGCCATCAGTGAGTCCTCCGAGACTAGACCCTACGAGCAGTACTTC CAISESSETRPYEQYF
TRBD1 NA TRBJ2-2 TRBV10-3 TGTGCCATCAGTGCAACAGGGGAGCCCGGGGAGCTGTTTTTT CAISATGEPGELFF
TRBD1 few TRBJ2-7 TRBV3-1/TRBV3-2 TGTGCCAGCAGCCTACCGACAGGGACCGAGCAGTACTTC CASSLPTGTEQYF
NA NA TRBJ2-2 TRBV5-1 TGCGCCAGCAGCCCCAACGGGGAGTCATCCGGGGAGCTGTTTTTT CASSPNGESSGELFF
NA NA TRBJ2-1 TRBV5-6 TGTGCCAGCAGCCCGATAGCCGGCAATGAGCAGTTCTTC CASSPIAGNEQFF
TRBD2 NA TRBJ2-1 TRBV6-5 TGTGCCAGCGGTTCTCTGAGCGGGAGAAATGAGCAGTTCTTC CASGSLSGRNEQFF
NA NA TRBJ1-3 TRBV5-1 TGCGCCAGCAGAGAGGGCGGGGGATCTGGAAACACCATATATTTT CASREGGGSGNTIYF
TRBD2 NA TRBJ2-1 TRBV6-1 TGTGCCAGCAGTGGGGGACTAGCGGGATCCTACAATGAGCAGTTCTTC CASSGGLAGSYNEQFF
TRBD2 NA TRBJ2-7 TRBV5-1 TGCGCCAGCAGCTTGAGGGGGACTAGCGGGTACGAGCAGTACTTC CASSLRGTSGYEQYF
TRBD1 NA TRBJ1-5 TRBV7-8 TGTGCCAGCAGCTTAGCCGGGACAGGGAGGGCTCATCAGCCCCAGCATTTT CASSLAGTGRAHQPQHF
NA NA TRBJ2-2 TRBV18 TGTGCCAGCTCGCCAGACAGGACCGGGGAGCTGTTTTTT CASSPDRTGELFF
TRBD2 NA TRBJ2-1 TRBV10-1 TGCGCCAGCAGTTCGACTAGCGGATCCTACAATGAGCAGTTCTTC CASSSTSGSYNEQFF
NA NA TRBJ2-7 TRBV5-4 TGTGCCAGCAGCTTGTGGTTAGCGCGCGAGCAGTACTTC CASSLWLAREQYF
NA NA TRBJ1-3 TRBV4-1 TGCGCCAGCAGCCAACGAACAGGAACATATGGAAACACCATATATTTT CASSQRTGTYGNTIYF